Listed below are T cell receptor beta chains from one sample, sequenced in a study of CD8+ T cells in alopecia areata. Clones were sequenced by immunoSEQ multiplex PCR, and TCRdb holds only the in-frame ones, with some missing. This sample has fewer than 250,000 clones, with around two fifths found just once. The sequencing here drew on CD4+ T cells sorted from blood, taken at approximately week 30, from a patient treated with tofacitinib. The receptors shown here come from a human donor with alopecia areata. The CDR3 runs from the conserved cysteine through the conserved F or W. The D gene is left open where the match is weak. Expanded clones get a size class; other rows say once, few or many, or leave the size out.

clone size,D gene,V gene,J gene,CDR3 protein,CDR3 DNA
-,TRBD1,TRBV18,TRBJ1-1,CASSPLLIRDSPEAFF,TGTGCCAGCTCACCACTCCTAATCCGGGACAGCCCAGAAGCTTTCTTT
-,-,TRBV19,TRBJ1-2,CASSIVGYGYTF,TGTGCCAGTAGTATAGTAGGTTATGGCTACACCTTC
-,-,TRBV19,TRBJ2-1,CASSLKGSWSYNEQFF,TGTGCCAGTAGCCTGAAGGGGAGTTGGTCCTACAATGAGCAGTTCTTC
-,-,TRBV9,TRBJ1-4,CASSDTPGSFNEKLFF,TGTGCCAGCAGCGACACTCCCGGGAGCTTTAATGAAAAACTGTTTTTT
few,TRBD1,TRBV29-1,TRBJ1-1,CSKGGVNTEAFF,TGCAGCAAAGGGGGCGTGAACACTGAAGCTTTCTTT
-,-,TRBV9,TRBJ1-1,CASSVERGTEAFF,TGTGCCAGCAGCGTAGAGAGGGGCACTGAAGCTTTCTTT
-,-,TRBV2,TRBJ2-5,CASSFGVETQYF,TGTGCCAGCAGTTTTGGGGTAGAGACCCAGTACTTC
-,-,TRBV7-3,TRBJ2-3,CASSLGPSTDTQYF,TGTGCCAGCAGCTTGGGACCTAGCACAGATACGCAGTATTTT
-,TRBD1,TRBV5-1,TRBJ2-3,CASSLRGQGTDTQYF,TGCGCCAGCAGCTTGAGGGGACAGGGCACAGATACGCAGTATTTT
-,-,TRBV18,TRBJ2-2,CASSPRLAPNTGELFF,TGTGCCAGCTCACCACGGCTAGCGCCGAACACCGGGGAGCTGTTTTTT
few,-,TRBV6-5,TRBJ1-2,CASSYSHTYGYTF,TGTGCCAGCAGTTACTCCCACACCTATGGCTACACCTTC
few,TRBD2,TRBV6-5,TRBJ2-1,CASSPTSGSLREQFF,TGTGCCAGCAGTCCGACTAGCGGGAGCCTCAGGGAGCAGTTCTTC
few,-,TRBV29-1,TRBJ1-5,CSVDGQPQHF,TGCAGCGTTGACGGTCAGCCCCAGCATTTT
-,TRBD1,TRBV6-5,TRBJ2-7,CASSRGTGNEQYF,TGTGCCAGCAGTCGAGGGACAGGGAACGAGCAGTACTTC
once,TRBD2,TRBV30,TRBJ2-7,CAYSWGGASYEQYF,TGTGCCTACTCCTGGGGGGGAGCCTCCTACGAGCAGTACTTC
-,TRBD1,TRBV2,TRBJ1-5,CASRGDRQNQPQHF,TGTGCCAGCAGGGGGGACAGACAAAATCAGCCCCAGCATTTT
few,TRBD1,TRBV30,TRBJ2-7,CAWSLTQPGQGTPSPYEQYF,TGTGCCTGGAGTCTCACTCAACCGGGACAGGGCACCCCCTCTCCATACGAGCAGTACTTC
few,-,TRBV9,TRBJ1-2,CASSVASTANYGYTF,TGTGCCAGCAGCGTTGCATCAACAGCTAACTATGGCTACACCTTC
few,TRBD2,TRBV15,TRBJ2-7,CATSRGGSGKRSYEQYF,TGTGCCACCAGCAGAGGCGGTAGCGGGAAAAGGTCCTACGAGCAGTACTTC
few,-,TRBV6-1,TRBJ2-3,CASSEALVGYDTQYF,TGTGCCAGCAGTGAAGCGCTGGTCGGCTATGATACGCAGTATTTT
-,-,TRBV29-1,TRBJ1-1,CSVEGVPGDSGEAFF,TGCAGCGTTGAAGGTGTACCGGGCGACTCTGGTGAAGCTTTCTTT
once,TRBD1,TRBV30,TRBJ1-4,CAWSKTGQVNEKLFF,TGTGCCTGGAGCAAGACGGGACAGGTTAATGAAAAACTGTTTTTT
-,TRBD1,TRBV7-9,TRBJ1-2,CASSSGQGGDGYTF,TGTGCCAGCAGCTCCGGACAGGGCGGTGATGGCTACACCTTC
-,-,TRBV7-2,TRBJ2-1,CASSLRDLWSGEQFF,TGTGCCAGCAGTCTCCGGGACTTATGGTCGGGTGAGCAGTTCTTC
few,TRBD2,TRBV7-9,TRBJ2-7,CASSLPGGPNEQYF,TGTGCCAGCAGCTTACCGGGAGGGCCTAACGAGCAGTACTTC
-,-,TRBV15,TRBJ1-2,CATTRGGEYGYTF,TGTGCCACCACCCGCGGGGGGGAGTATGGCTACACCTTC
-,TRBD1,TRBV7-9,TRBJ2-1,CASRSPGQGNGGEQFF,TGTGCCAGCAGATCGCCGGGACAGGGAAATGGAGGTGAGCAGTTCTTC
-,TRBD1,TRBV6-5,TRBJ2-7,CASSPYRGDYEQYF,TGTGCCAGCAGTCCCTACAGGGGGGATTACGAGCAGTACTTC
-,-,TRBV30,TRBJ2-7,CAWSAGTYEQYF,TGTGCCTGGAGCGCTGGGACCTACGAGCAGTACTTC
few,-,TRBV25-1,TRBJ2-1,CASSNPWNEQFF,TGTGCCAGCAGTAATCCGTGGAATGAGCAGTTCTTC
-,TRBD2,TRBV30,TRBJ2-3,CAWSGTSGGYRTDTQYF,TGTGCCTGGAGCGGGACTAGCGGGGGATATCGCACAGATACGCAGTATTTT
-,TRBD2,TRBV30,TRBJ2-1,CACGLGEQFF,TGTGCCTGTGGACTAGGTGAGCAGTTCTTC
-,TRBD1,TRBV4-1,TRBJ1-2,CASSQDDRDRHGYTF,TGCGCCAGCAGCCAAGACGACAGGGATAGGCATGGCTACACCTTC
few,TRBD1,TRBV27,TRBJ1-2,CASSPGQDLNYGYTF,TGTGCCAGCAGCCCGGGACAGGACCTCAACTATGGCTACACCTTC
-,-,TRBV4-1,TRBJ1-2,CASSHADRIYGYTF,TGCGCCAGCAGCCATGCAGACAGAATATATGGCTACACCTTC
-,-,TRBV9,TRBJ2-3,CASSVGILTDTQYF,TGTGCCAGCAGCGTAGGAATACTCACAGATACGCAGTATTTT
-,-,TRBV5-6,TRBJ1-2,CASSPGHYGYTF,TGTGCCAGCAGCCCGGGACACTATGGCTACACCTTC
-,TRBD1,TRBV5-1,TRBJ1-2,CASSSDSGTGGGYTF,TGCGCCAGCAGCTCCGATTCCGGGACAGGCGGCGGCTACACCTTC
-,-,TRBV29-1,TRBJ1-2,CSVGTAGGYTF,TGCAGCGTGGGGACGGCGGGGGGCTACACCTTC
few,-,TRBV6-4,TRBJ1-1,CASSEGQKNTEAFF,TGTGCCAGCAGTGAAGGACAGAAGAACACTGAAGCTTTCTTT
few,-,TRBV29-1,TRBJ1-2,CSVDGRDNYHYYGYTF,TGCAGCGTTGACGGGAGGGACAATTATCACTACTATGGCTACACCTTC
-,-,TRBV4-1,TRBJ2-1,CASSQVNLVAYNEQFF,TGCGCCAGCAGCCAAGTTAACCTTGTGGCCTACAATGAGCAGTTCTTC
-,-,TRBV7-3,TRBJ2-7,CASSRPPREDEQYF,TGTGCCAGCAGCCGCCCCCCCAGGGAGGACGAGCAGTACTTC
-,TRBD1,TRBV2,TRBJ2-2,CASRGRGLRTGELFF,TGTGCCAGCAGGGGCAGGGGGCTGAGGACCGGGGAGCTGTTTTTT
-,-,TRBV5-1,TRBJ2-2,CASSLGQMNTGELFF,TGCGCCAGCAGCCTCGGACAGATGAACACCGGGGAGCTGTTTTTT
-,-,TRBV7-9,TRBJ2-7,CASSLAGGPYEQYF,TGTGCCAGCAGCTTAGCGGGCGGCCCTTACGAGCAGTACTTC
many,-,TRBV30,TRBJ2-2,CAWSVHSAGELFF,TGTGCCTGGAGTGTCCATTCTGCCGGGGAGCTGTTTTTT
once,-,TRBV4-1,TRBJ2-7,CASSQESVGVPYEQYF,TGCGCCAGCAGCCAAGAATCGGTGGGAGTCCCCTACGAGCAGTACTTC
few,-,TRBV30,TRBJ1-2,CAWSGQAPYGYTF,TGTGCCTGGAGTGGACAGGCGCCGTATGGCTACACCTTC
-,TRBD1,TRBV7-9,TRBJ2-1,CASRFDRGTYNEQFF,TGTGCCAGCAGGTTCGACAGGGGGACCTACAATGAGCAGTTCTTC
-,-,TRBV6-1,TRBJ1-4,CASQPFGGEKLFF,TGTGCCAGCCAGCCCTTTGGAGGTGAAAAACTGTTTTTT
-,-,TRBV7-9,TRBJ1-6,CASTRLDSPLHF,TGTGCCAGCACCCGGCTTGATTCACCCCTCCACTTT